This is a list of T cell receptor beta chains from one sample in a study of blood T cell repertoires in COVID-19. The protocol was immunoSEQ multiplex PCR, while the TCRdb copy is restricted to in-frame clones and leaves out a portion. The sample consists of over 120,000 clones, around 81% of them appearing once. The sample was peripheral blood. These TCRs come from a human donor in a cohort sampled during active COVID-19. CDR3s include the opening cysteine and the closing phenylalanine or tryptophan. Each record gives: J gene, D gene, clone size, CDR3 length, V gene, CDR3 DNA, CDR3 protein. A D gene is named only where the DNA matches it firmly. Clone size appears in some rows only: once, few, many, or a class for an expanded clone.

TRBJ2-7 TRBD1 NA 15 TRBV20-1 TGCAGTGCTAGTTTGTGGGGACAGGGCCCCTACGAGCAGTACTTC CSASLWGQGPYEQYF
TRBJ1-2 NA NA 15 TRBV4-3 TGCGCCAGCAGCCAACAGGACAGACCTATGTCTGGCTACACCTTC CASSQQDRPMSGYTF
TRBJ2-1 TRBD2 once 15 TRBV19 TGTGCCAGTAGTATCTGGCTAGCGGTAACCGATGAGCAGTTCTTC CASSIWLAVTDEQFF
TRBJ1-2 TRBD1 NA 17 TRBV9 TGTGCCAGCAGCGTAGTAGGACAGGGGGCGCAGGGTTATGGCTACACCTTC CASSVVGQGAQGYGYTF
TRBJ2-6 NA once 14 TRBV29-1 TGCAGCGCCCGGGACAACTCTGGGGCCAACGTCCTGACTTTC CSARDNSGANVLTF
TRBJ2-7 TRBD1 NA 14 TRBV7-9 TGTGCCAGCAGTCCCGGGACAGGGGGGTACGAGCAGTACTTC CASSPGTGGYEQYF
TRBJ1-1 TRBD1 few 14 TRBV29-1 TGCAGCGCCGCGTCGGGACAGTACCATTCCCAAGCTTTCTTT CSAASGQYHSQAFF
TRBJ2-5 TRBD1 NA 15 TRBV24-1 TGTGCCACCAGTGATCCGGGACAGGGGGTAGAGACCCAGTACTTC CATSDPGQGVETQYF
TRBJ2-7 TRBD2 NA 16 TRBV5-1 TGCGCCAGCAGCGCCACTAGCGGGATAGTTCTGGACGAGCAGTACTTC CASSATSGIVLDEQYF
TRBJ1-5 NA NA 15 TRBV28 TGTGCCAGCAGTTTGATGGGGCAGGCTAATCAGCCCCAGCATTTT CASSLMGQANQPQHF
TRBJ1-5 TRBD1 NA 15 TRBV7-2 TGTGCCAGCAGCTTAGTCGGGACAGGGGAACAGCCCCAGCATTTT CASSLVGTGEQPQHF
TRBJ2-7 TRBD1 once 18 TRBV10-1 TGCGCCAGCTCCTCTCGGGACAGGGGTTTCCCAAGCTCCTACGAGCAGTACTTC CASSSRDRGFPSSYEQYF
TRBJ1-4 NA many 12 TRBV2 TGTGCCAGCAGTTACAGGGTGGAGGAACTGTTTTTT CASSYRVEELFF
TRBJ2-1 TRBD2 once 14 TRBV7-3 TGTGCCAGCAGAAAGGGGCGGGAGGACAATGAGCAGTTCTTC CASRKGREDNEQFF
TRBJ2-1 NA many 15 TRBV7-9 TGTGCCAGCAGCTTAGGTCTAGCGAGATACAATGAGCAGTTCTTC CASSLGLARYNEQFF
TRBJ1-2 NA few 13 TRBV6-5 TGTGCCAGCAAGGTAGCTACTAACTATGGCTACACCTTC CASKVATNYGYTF
TRBJ2-7 NA NA 17 TRBV7-2 TGTGCCAGCAGCTTAGTCAGCAGGGCCGAAACTAAATACGAGCAGTACTTC CASSLVSRAETKYEQYF
TRBJ1-1 NA NA 14 TRBV19 TGTGCCAGTAGTATACCCAGGCGGAACACTGAAGCTTTCTTT CASSIPRRNTEAFF
TRBJ2-1 TRBD1 NA 19 TRBV4-3 TGCGCCAGCAGCCCGCTGACAGGGGGCGTTGCTGGATTGGGCAATGAGCAGTTCTTC CASSPLTGGVAGLGNEQFF
TRBJ1-3 NA NA 12 TRBV7-2 TGTGCCAGCAGCGTAACAGGAGCCGCGGTATATTTT CASSVTGAAVYF
TRBJ1-1 NA NA 17 TRBV13 TGTGCCAGCAGCCGTACAGGGTGGGGTACATTGAACACTGAAGCTTTCTTT CASSRTGWGTLNTEAFF
TRBJ2-3 TRBD1 NA 23 TRBV23-1 TGCGCCAGCAGTCAACCTGAACGAATTGGGACAGGCCTTCGTCGTATTCCAAAAGATACGCAGTATTTT CASSQPERIGTGLRRIPKDTQYF
TRBJ1-6 NA few 12 TRBV5-1 TGCGCCAGCAGCTCCGTCAATTCACCCCTCCACTTT CASSSVNSPLHF
TRBJ1-1 NA NA 13 TRBV28 TGTGCCAGCAGCTCCCCAGGAAGGACTGAAGCTTTCTTT CASSSPGRTEAFF
TRBJ2-1 TRBD2 NA 17 TRBV7-9 TGTGCCAGCAGCCCTCGGGGCGGGAGAAGGCATTGGGATGAGCAGTTCTTC CASSPRGGRRHWDEQFF
TRBJ2-6 TRBD1 NA 17 TRBV4-3 TGCGCCAGCAGCCAAGGACAGGGGGGCACTGGGGCCAACGTCCTGACTTTC CASSQGQGGTGANVLTF
TRBJ1-4 NA NA 15 TRBV19 TGTGCCAGTAGTTCCCGGGCTGCGGGTAATGAAAAACTGTTTTTT CASSSRAAGNEKLFF
TRBJ2-1 TRBD2 NA 16 TRBV14 TGTGCCAGCAGCCATGGGACTAGCGGGTTCTACAATGAGCAGTTCTTC CASSHGTSGFYNEQFF
TRBJ2-1 NA few 15 TRBV6-4 TGTGCCAGCAGTCGGGAGCTAGCGAGGAGGCATGAGCAGTTCTTC CASSRELARRHEQFF
TRBJ2-3 NA NA 13 TRBV15 TGTGCCACCAGCAGAGATGCGGGAGATACGCAGTATTTT CATSRDAGDTQYF
TRBJ1-4 NA NA 15 TRBV19 TGTGCCAGTACCGCGGGGAGGTCACACAATGAAAAACTGTTTTTT CASTAGRSHNEKLFF
TRBJ2-7 TRBD1 NA 14 TRBV25-1 TGTGCCAGCAGTGAATCAAAGGGGGCGAGGGAGCAGTACTTC CASSESKGAREQYF
TRBJ1-4 NA NA 15 TRBV15 TGTGCCACCAGCAGAGGGGGGGCAACTAATGAAAAACTGTTTTTT CATSRGGATNEKLFF